This entry concerns a single T cell receptor (beta chain). As yet, its antigen is unknown. The sample belongs to a study of monozygotic twins with inflammatory bowel disease. Overall study results and limits: Especially with disease activity, IBD patients shared fewer clonotypes with others than healthy twins did.

Researchers used template switching to add UMIs featuring a 6-nucleotide sample barcode. Amplification of TCRalpha and TCRbeta cDNA involved two nested PCRs that ran for about 16 and 10 cycles. TCRdb reprocessed the 5' RACE reads, with one entry per CDR3 protein and no DNA. The data include about 380,000 distinct CDR3 sequences; the top ten clones carry just over 2.5%. This TCR was sampled from a human donor with ulcerative colitis or Crohn's disease, or a healthy co-twin of an affected twin (not recorded which). Source material: blood.

The CDR3 region is CASRLSVGGYNEQFF. The genes are TRBV6-1 and TRBJ2-1; the TCRdb D gene call, TRBD1, has no DNA to confirm it. Germline V gene data show CDR1 as MNHNS and CDR2 as SASEGT. The length of the CDR3 is 15 residues.